This T cell receptor beta chain was retrieved from a study of spatial heterogeneity in lung cancer. Study-wide background: Alpha-chain sequences were consistently detected less often than beta-chain sequences.

Using its own MiXCR run on the 5' RACE reads, TCRdb lists one record per CDR3 protein. Of about 22,000 distinct CDR3 sequences in the sample, around 5.3% were seen once. The junction had 12 bases not matched to a gene; V was cut back by 5 bases and J by 2 bases. The CDR3 has 16 residues. Germline CDR1 and CDR2: SGHTA and FQGNSA. This clonotype was detected ten times or more. Time point: sample taken at primary tumor resection. Researchers sequenced whole RNA taken from tumor, nontumor lung or frozen PBMC without sorting. The material sequenced was PBMCs, taken at surgery. The chain uses TRBV7-2 and TRBJ2-7, with 7 bases identical to TRBD2. This TCR derives from a male donor with early-stage non-small cell lung cancer. The CDR3 DNA sequence: TGTGCCAGCAGCACTAGGGCCCCTAGCGGAACCTACGAGCAGTACTTC. Its protein is CASSTRAPSGTYEQYF.